The T cell receptor (beta chain) under discussion was sequenced for a study of blood T cell repertoires in COVID-19. Whole-study context: Donors in the United States, Italy and Spain gave samples during acute or convalescent COVID-19. Sources were T cells, B-cell-depleted T cells, or PBMCs; the material itself was cDNA or gDNA.

This clone has just one count. In the original analysis: Amplified reference gene primers provided the basis for estimating nucleated cell counts. The protocol was immunoSEQ multiplex PCR, while the TCRdb copy is restricted to in-frame clones and leaves out a portion. The V and J calls and the clone size are those of that table, but D and trimming were determined from the DNA. This table has over 45,000 clones, around 83% appearing once. The CDR3 is 14 amino acids. The V end was cut by 0 bases, the J end by 4 bases, with 10 bases between. CDR1 and CDR2 (germline): SGDLS, YYNGEE. The source is a woman aged 60-75 years with acute or convalescent COVID-19. This chain connects TRBV9 to TRBJ1-2, with D unclear. The sample was peripheral blood. The CDR3 loop is CASSVAETSYGYTF. CDR3 nucleotides: TGTGCCAGCAGCGTAGCTGAAACGAGCTATGGCTACACCTTC.